These T cell receptor beta chains were read from a single sample in a study of patients and donors after allogeneic stem cell transplantation. MiXCR, run by TCRdb on the RT-PCR reads, gives a single entry per CDR3 protein. The data contain roughly 190,000 distinct CDR3 sequences, more than 35% of them singletons. Sequenced input: blood, either unsorted or a sorted T cell fraction (not recorded which). These receptor sequences come from a human donor who was either an allogeneic HSCT recipient or a stem cell or donor lymphocyte infusion donor (not recorded which). It is not recorded whose cells these are; they may come from a transplant donor. The conserved cysteine and the conserved F or W are not part of the CDR3 here. Fields, in order: V gene, D gene, J gene, CDR3 protein. The D gene is left open where the match is weak.

TRBV12-3/TRBV12-4,-,TRBJ1-3,ASSEDTGNTIY
TRBV9,TRBD1,TRBJ1-1,ASGTGAGTEAF
TRBV5-1,TRBD2,TRBJ2-1,ASKGRESSYNEQF
TRBV29-1,-,TRBJ1-1,SVSGANTEAF
TRBV7-3,-,TRBJ1-2,ASSQMALGGIYGYT
TRBV9,-,TRBJ1-2,ASSVEGDPIYGYT
TRBV3-1,-,TRBJ1-1,ASSQDRTPREAF
TRBV29-1,-,TRBJ1-2,SVDVRSTGGGYT
TRBV6-5,-,TRBJ1-1,ASILSPTRVNTEAF
TRBV6-6,TRBD1,TRBJ1-1,ASSVPTGFGTEAF
TRBV15,TRBD1,TRBJ1-1,ATSLGQGAF
TRBV10-3,-,TRBJ1-1,AISETPGVTGTEAF
TRBV4-3,-,TRBJ1-1,ASSQGVGGTLNTEAF
TRBV12-3/TRBV12-4,-,TRBJ1-6,ASSLEAGSSSSYNSPLH
TRBV4-3,-,TRBJ2-3,ASSQDWRRTDTQY
TRBV9,-,TRBJ2-3,ASSAERGAQY
TRBV18,TRBD1,TRBJ1-1,ASSPRDSPNTEAF
TRBV28,-,TRBJ2-5,ASSSQPGFKAETQY
TRBV12-3/TRBV12-4,TRBD2,TRBJ2-1,ASSLQTGGENNEQF
TRBV12-3/TRBV12-4,TRBD1,TRBJ1-3,ASSEGTGGGNTIY